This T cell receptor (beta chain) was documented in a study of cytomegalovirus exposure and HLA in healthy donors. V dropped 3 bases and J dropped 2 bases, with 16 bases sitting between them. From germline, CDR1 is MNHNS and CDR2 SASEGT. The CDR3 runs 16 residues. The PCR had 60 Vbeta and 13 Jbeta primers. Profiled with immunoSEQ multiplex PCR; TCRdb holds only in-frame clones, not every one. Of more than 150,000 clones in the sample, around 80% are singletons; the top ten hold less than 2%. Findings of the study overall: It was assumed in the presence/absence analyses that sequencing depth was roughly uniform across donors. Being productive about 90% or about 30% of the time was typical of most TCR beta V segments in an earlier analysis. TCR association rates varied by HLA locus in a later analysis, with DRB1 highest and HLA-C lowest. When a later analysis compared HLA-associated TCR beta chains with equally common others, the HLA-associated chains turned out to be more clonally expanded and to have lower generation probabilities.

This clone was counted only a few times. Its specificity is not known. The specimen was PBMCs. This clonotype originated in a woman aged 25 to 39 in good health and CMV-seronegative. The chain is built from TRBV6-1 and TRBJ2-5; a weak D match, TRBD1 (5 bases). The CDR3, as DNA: TGTGCCAGCAGTGAGGGATTGAGGCAGGGACAAGAGACCCAGTACTTC. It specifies CASSEGLRQGQETQYF.